This TCR beta chain was captured by sequencing in a study of blood T cell repertoires in COVID-19. The recovered donors of Cohort 3 showed two negative PCRs, clearance, or symptom resolution. This table comes from immunoSEQ multiplex PCR, and its TCRdb copy is limited to in-frame clones, with some not included. The table has about 200,000 clones, 75% to 90% seen once. In this sample, this clone turned up once. The clonotype was recovered from a man aged 30 to 39 who had recovered from COVID-19. Input material: PBMCs or T cells enriched from blood (not recorded which).

The CDR3 region has the DNA TGTGCCAGCAGCTTAGCGCGGGGGGGTAATGCAGATACGCAGTATTTT. This translates into CASSLARGGNADTQYF. V and J are TRBV7-9 and TRBJ2-3, with TRBD2 matching 9 bases. V dropped 0 bases and J dropped 4; count of bases not matched to a gene: 5. This CDR3 contains 16 residues. Per the germline V gene, CDR1 is SEHNR and CDR2 is FQNEAQ (reference sequence).